The entry below describes one T cell receptor beta chain. Its antigen is as yet unknown. Germline V gene data show CDR1 as SGHAT and CDR2 as FQNNGV. CDR3 length equals 14 residues. V was pared by 2 bases and J by 6 bases, with 13 bases between. Eligible hyperthyroidism cases comprised new diagnoses of under 2 months' duration in individuals aged 18 to 65. RNA served as the template for amplifying TCR beta CDR3 regions. RT-PCR was first run with HTBI primers, then multiplex PCR in a second round. TCRdb called the multiplex PCR reads again in MiXCR, with one record for every CDR3 protein. The sample holds a few hundred thousand distinct CDR3 sequences, approximately 15% seen once. This entry belongs to a study of Graves' ophthalmopathy and Graves' hyperthyroidism. Study results and limitations: The model flagged ophthalmopathy progression at approximately 70% sensitivity and less than 75% specificity.

The chain carries TRBV11-2 and TRBJ2-5, with D maybe TRBD2 (6 bases). This clonotype originated in a woman aged 18 to 35 with stable Graves' hyperthyroidism. Sequencing used peripheral blood. The CDR3 protein is CASSLLRGLKTQYF. For the CDR3, the DNA is TGTGCCAGCAGCTTACTTCGGGGGTTGAAGACCCAGTACTTC.